The rows below give T cell receptor beta chains drawn from one sample of a study of vaccination effects on CD4 cells after COVID-19. No antigen has been assigned to these receptors. Profiled with immunoSEQ multiplex PCR; TCRdb holds only in-frame clones, not every one. The sample lists 71,000 or so clones; roughly three quarters were seen once. The sample here was CD4+ T cells from PBMCs cultured with HCoV-OC43 spike peptides, taken before COVID-19 vaccination. The receptor source for this set is a human donor who received a COVID-19 vaccine. Both conserved end residues are part of each CDR3. A D gene is named only where the DNA matches it firmly.

V gene | D gene | CDR3 length | CDR3 protein
TRBV2 | TRBD1 | 14 | CASSGVVAGGTQYF
TRBV2 | - | 12 | CASKTPNTEAFF
TRBV24-1 | TRBD2 | 16 | CATSEPSGGLYNEQFF
TRBV24-1 | TRBD2 | 15 | CATSDPRGAKNIQYF
TRBV11-2 | - | 15 | CASSTGQTRPGEQFF
TRBV2 | TRBD1 | 15 | CASSELGGATGELFF
TRBV19 | - | 15 | CASSDFRGGRETQYF
TRBV6-2/TRBV6-3 | TRBD2 | 17 | CASSYFPSSGGQETQYF
TRBV28 | TRBD1 | 14 | CASSSPDRGGIQYF
TRBV19 | - | 14 | CASSIFSSTDTQYF
TRBV3-1/TRBV3-2 | - | 15 | CASSQVQGINQPQHF
TRBV18 | TRBD1 | 16 | CASSQRQGLSNQPQHF
TRBV24-1 | TRBD2 | 14 | CATAERGLTDTQYF
TRBV19 | TRBD2 | 18 | CASSIASGGPGSLQTQYF
TRBV19 | TRBD2 | 15 | CASRPGGPSRETQYF
TRBV5-1 | - | 13 | CASSAGTNSPLHF
TRBV7-2 | - | 15 | CASSLVDSMNTEAFF
TRBV9 | - | 14 | CASSVPGAAEKLFF
TRBV5-1 | TRBD1 | 14 | CASSLGTGRTEQFF
TRBV24-1 | - | 16 | CATSDPRLVPYNEQFF
TRBV2 | - | 16 | CASSPFVGGSINEQFF
TRBV29-1 | TRBD1 | 14 | CSAGQGAVGETQYF
TRBV24-1 | - | 17 | CATSDMPLARDDNEQFF
TRBV7-2 | - | 15 | CASSLDPWGTDTQYF
TRBV5-1 | - | 14 | CASSLGGGADEQFF
TRBV21-1 | - | 16 | CASSKRRTVCSEKLFF
TRBV19 | - | 14 | CASYSGHSGNTIYF
TRBV30 | - | 18 | CAWSPDRSGLSGANVLTF
TRBV18 | TRBD2 | 18 | CASSTLGTSGRGTGELFF
TRBV19 | - | 15 | CASSARQGSGETQYF
TRBV2 | - | 13 | CASSSERRTEAFF
TRBV4-3 | - | 15 | CASSHIPGSKNIQYF
TRBV5-1 | TRBD1 | 15 | CASSGQGSGANVLTF
TRBV3-1/TRBV3-2 | - | 14 | CASSQAVQGNEAFF
TRBV18 | - | 15 | CASSPRDTGRLEAFF
TRBV7-3 | - | 14 | CASSLITGNNEQFF
TRBV29-1 | - | 13 | CSATGGGYEKLFF
TRBV2 | TRBD1 | 16 | CAGETGTGAVGGELFF
TRBV18 | - | 15 | CASSPSPGATDRYTF
TRBV2 | - | 15 | CASRLRLGSTDTQYF
TRBV5-8 | TRBD1 | 15 | CASSTGQGTIYGYTF
TRBV7-2 | - | 15 | CASSLKLTVNTEAFF
TRBV9 | TRBD1 | 11 | CASSRDSEAFF
TRBV18 | - | 13 | CASSQGQNYGYTF